The T cell receptor beta chain described here comes from a study of beta chain features in type 1 diabetes. Study observations and caveats: TCRB CDR3 length was moderately but significantly reduced in all four CD4+ subsets of Type 1 diabetes patients.

Trimming pared 5 bases from V and 5 bases from J, leaving 18 bases between. CDR3 size: 15 residues. CDR1 is MNHEY, CDR2 SVGAGI, per germline. Expressed TCRB transcripts were sequenced because the isolated RNA had all been reverse transcribed beforehand. Assay: immunoSEQ multiplex PCR; the TCRdb copy retains only in-frame clones and omits some. The sample lists about 340,000 clones, under 8.5% occurring once. This clone came up a few times. Its antigen is unknown. Sequenced: central memory CD4+ T cells from blood. The chain links TRBV6-5 to TRBJ2-5; the D is unclear. The receptor was derived from a woman under 30 in good health. CDR3 bases: TGTGCCAGCAGTGTTGACCCGGGTGGTTCGGAGACCCAGTACTTC. Translation: CASSVDPGGSETQYF.